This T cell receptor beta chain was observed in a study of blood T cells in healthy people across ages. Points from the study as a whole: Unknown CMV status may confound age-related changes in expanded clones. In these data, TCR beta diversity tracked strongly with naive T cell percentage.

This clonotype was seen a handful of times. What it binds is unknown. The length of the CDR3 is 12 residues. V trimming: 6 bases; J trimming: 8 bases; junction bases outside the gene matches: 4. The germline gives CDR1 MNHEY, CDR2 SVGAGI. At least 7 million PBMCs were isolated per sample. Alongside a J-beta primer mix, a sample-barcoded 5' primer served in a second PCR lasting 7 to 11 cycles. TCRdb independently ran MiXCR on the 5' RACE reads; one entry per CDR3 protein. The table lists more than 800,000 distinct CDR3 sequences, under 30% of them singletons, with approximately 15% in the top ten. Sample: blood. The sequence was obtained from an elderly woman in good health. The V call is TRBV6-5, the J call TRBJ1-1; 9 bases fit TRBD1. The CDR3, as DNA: TGTGCCAGCAGAGGACAGGGGTCAGAAGCTTTCTTT. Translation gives CASRGQGSEAFF.